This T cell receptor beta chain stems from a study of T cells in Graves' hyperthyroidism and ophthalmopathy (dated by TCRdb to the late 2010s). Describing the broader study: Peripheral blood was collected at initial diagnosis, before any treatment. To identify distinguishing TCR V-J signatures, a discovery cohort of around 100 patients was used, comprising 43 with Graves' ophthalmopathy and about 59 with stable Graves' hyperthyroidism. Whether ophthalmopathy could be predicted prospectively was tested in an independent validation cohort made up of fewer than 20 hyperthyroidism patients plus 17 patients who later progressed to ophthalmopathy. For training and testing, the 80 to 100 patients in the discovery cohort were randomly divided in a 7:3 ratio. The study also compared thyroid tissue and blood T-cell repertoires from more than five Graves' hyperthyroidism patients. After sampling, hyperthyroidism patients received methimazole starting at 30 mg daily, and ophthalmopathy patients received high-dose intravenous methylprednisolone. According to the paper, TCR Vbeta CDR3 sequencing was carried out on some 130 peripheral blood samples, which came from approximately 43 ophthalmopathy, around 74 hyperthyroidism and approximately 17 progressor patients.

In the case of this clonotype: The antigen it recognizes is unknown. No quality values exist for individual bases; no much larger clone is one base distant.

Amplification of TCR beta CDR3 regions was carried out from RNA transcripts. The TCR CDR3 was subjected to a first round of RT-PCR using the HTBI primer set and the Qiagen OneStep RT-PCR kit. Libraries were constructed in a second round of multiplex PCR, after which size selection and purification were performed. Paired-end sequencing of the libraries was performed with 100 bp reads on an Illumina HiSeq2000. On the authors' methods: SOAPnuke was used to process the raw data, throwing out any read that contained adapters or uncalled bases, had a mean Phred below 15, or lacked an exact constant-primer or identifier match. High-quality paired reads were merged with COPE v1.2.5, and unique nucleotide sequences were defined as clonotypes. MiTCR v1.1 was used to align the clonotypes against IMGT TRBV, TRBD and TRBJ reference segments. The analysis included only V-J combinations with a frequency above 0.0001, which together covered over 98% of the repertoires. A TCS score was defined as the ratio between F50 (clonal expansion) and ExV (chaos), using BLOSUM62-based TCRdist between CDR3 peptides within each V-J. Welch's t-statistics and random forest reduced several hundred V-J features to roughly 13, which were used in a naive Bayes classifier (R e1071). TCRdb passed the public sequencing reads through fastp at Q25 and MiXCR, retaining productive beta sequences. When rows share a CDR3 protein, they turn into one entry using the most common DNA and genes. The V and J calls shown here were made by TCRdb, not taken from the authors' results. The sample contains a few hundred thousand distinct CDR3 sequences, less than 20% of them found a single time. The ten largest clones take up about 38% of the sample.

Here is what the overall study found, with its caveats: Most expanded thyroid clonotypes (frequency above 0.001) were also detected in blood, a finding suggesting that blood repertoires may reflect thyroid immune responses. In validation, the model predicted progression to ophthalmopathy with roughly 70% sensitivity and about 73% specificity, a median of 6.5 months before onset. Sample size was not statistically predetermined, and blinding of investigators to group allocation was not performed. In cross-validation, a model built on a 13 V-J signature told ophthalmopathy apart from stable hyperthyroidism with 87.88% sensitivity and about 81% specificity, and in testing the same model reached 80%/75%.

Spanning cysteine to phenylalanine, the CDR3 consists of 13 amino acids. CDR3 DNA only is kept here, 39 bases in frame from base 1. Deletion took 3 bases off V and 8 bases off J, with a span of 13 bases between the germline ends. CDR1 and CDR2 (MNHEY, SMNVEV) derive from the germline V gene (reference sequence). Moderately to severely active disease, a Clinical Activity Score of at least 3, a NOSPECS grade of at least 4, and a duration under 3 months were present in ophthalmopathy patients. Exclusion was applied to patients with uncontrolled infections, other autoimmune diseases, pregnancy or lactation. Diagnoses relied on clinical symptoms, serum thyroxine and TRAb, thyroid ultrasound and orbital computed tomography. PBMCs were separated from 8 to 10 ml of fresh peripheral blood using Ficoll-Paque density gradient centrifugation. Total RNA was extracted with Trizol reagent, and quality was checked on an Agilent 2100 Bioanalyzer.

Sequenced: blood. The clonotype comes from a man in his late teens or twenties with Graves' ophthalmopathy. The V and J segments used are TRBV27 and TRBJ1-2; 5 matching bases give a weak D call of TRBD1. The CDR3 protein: CASSFSTDKGYTF. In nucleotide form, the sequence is TGTGCCAGCAGTTTCTCGACAGATAAGGGCTACACCTTC.